This record looks at one T cell receptor (beta chain) sequence and its context. Terminally differentiated effector memory CD45RA+ cells were excluded from the naive CD8 cells, which were CD45RO-negative and positively selected for CCR7. The sample comes from a study of shared clonotypes between healthy human individuals. Profiled with immunoSEQ multiplex PCR; TCRdb holds only in-frame clones, not every one. This sample has around 1.9 million clones, with approximately 94% found just once. Unmatched junction bases numbered 14, after V lost 4 bases and J lost 3 bases. The CDR3 consists of 18 residues. Per the germline V gene, CDR1 is MGHRA and CDR2 is YSYEKL.

This TCR came from a man between 18 and 35 years old in good health. Some clones in this sample may be carry-over from other donors' samples. The rearrangement joins TRBV4-1 to TRBJ2-1; TRBD2 aligns across 8 bases. The sequenced sample was naive CD8+ T cells from PBMCs. The CDR3 nucleotides read TGCGCCAGCAGCCCTTACGGGGCGGCGGGAGGTTTCTACAATGAGCAGTTCTTC. This codes for CASSPYGAAGGFYNEQFF.